This entry is about one T cell receptor (beta chain). The target antigen is unknown. Germline V gives CDR1 MDHEN, CDR2 SYDVKM. J lost 13 bases, V lost 3 bases, and 6 bases had no gene match. CDR3 length: 12 residues. The data derive from a study of vaccination and CD4 T cells after COVID-19. For the study at large: Median time from COVID diagnosis to post-COVID sampling was over 80 days (35 to 161). Study-wide findings and caveats: For convalescent patients, a median 86.3% of reactive clones surfaced exclusively after vaccination.

Cultured CD4+ T cells had their DNA profiled by the Oncomine TCR Beta short-read assay. Someone extracted genomic DNA from cultured CD4+ T cells. From the PCR reads, TCRdb called clonotypes with MiXCR, one entry per CDR3 protein. This table has about 19,000 distinct CDR3 sequences, about half appearing once. Regarding treatment: approximately nine-day PBMC culture with coronavirus spike peptide pools or control peptides (ViraFEST assay). In the ViraFEST assay, peptide-pool expansion preceded TCR sequencing of expanded clonotypes. This clonotype was sampled from a human donor who had recovered from COVID-19. The sample here was CD4+ T cells from blood, cultured in vitro, taken before SARS-CoV-2 vaccination. The J gene is TRBJ2-7, the V gene TRBV28; 10 nucleotides agree with TRBD2. DNA for the CDR3: TGTGCCAGCAGTTTCCTAGCGGGAGTCTCTTACTTC. This codes for CASSFLAGVSYF.